Shown below are 7 T cell receptor beta chains from a single sample sequenced in a study of PD-1 blockade in classical Hodgkin lymphoma. Assay used: immunoSEQ multiplex PCR; TCRdb lists only in-frame clones, some missing. Among tens of thousands of clones listed, around 81% were seen once. Time point: cycle 4 day 1 (C4D1), after more than 5 weeks of nivolumab. Relapse after autologous stem cell transplantation occurred in every patient, and brentuximab vedotin exposure varied. Sequenced material: peripheral blood mononuclear cells (PBMCs), taken before the fourth cycle of nivolumab. These receptors came from a human donor with classical Hodgkin lymphoma.

The chain carries TRBV30 and TRBJ1-2, with D hard to call. The CDR3 sequence is 12 residues long. Germline-derived CDR1 and CDR2 are GTSNPN and SVGIG (reference sequence). Deletions cut 4 bases from V and 4 bases from J, with 10 bases between. As DNA, the CDR3 is TGTGCCTGGATGCGGCATCGCTATGGCTACACCTTC. This gives the protein CAWMRHRYGYTF. The variable domain in full, with the rest retrieved from reference TRBV30 and TRBJ1-2, is SQTIHQWPATLVQPVGSPLSLECTVEGTSNPNLYWYRQAAGRGLQLLFYSVGIGQISSEVPQNLSASRPQDRQFILSSKKLLLSDSGFYLCAWMRHRYGYTFGSGTRLTVV.

The gene calls are TRBV11-2 and TRBJ1-2; D uncertain. Germline V lookup: CDR1 SGHAT, CDR2 FQNNGV. V dropped 5 bases and J dropped 4 bases, with 17 bases sitting between them. The CDR3 totals 15 residues. CDR3 bases: TGTGCCAGCAGCCCAGTCGCAGGCCAATTCTATGGCTACACCTTC. Protein sequence: CASSPVAGQFYGYTF.

The chain carries TRBV5-6 and TRBJ2-1; 13 bases line up with TRBD2. CDR3 length: 14 amino acids. Germline lookup yields CDR1 SGHDT and CDR2 YYEEEE. Unmatched junction bases numbered 5, after V lost 2 bases and J lost 12 bases. The CDR3, as DNA: TGTGCCAGCAGCTTCGGGACTAGCGGGACGGTGCAGTTCTTC. It specifies CASSFGTSGTVQFF. Full variable domain (rest looked up from reference TRBV5-6 and TRBJ2-1): DAGVTQSPTHLIKTRGQQVTLRCSPKSGHDTVSWYQQALGQGPQFIFQYYEEEERQRGNFPDRFSGHQFPNYSSELNVNALLLGDSALYLCASSFGTSGTVQFFGPGTRLTVL.

The chain has TRBV2 and TRBJ1-1; maybe TRBD1 (6 bases). V lost 4 bases and J 0 bases, leaving 6 bases between the germline ends. This CDR3 comprises 13 residues. From germline, CDR1 is SNHLY and CDR2 FYNNEI. CDR3 in DNA: TGTGCCAGCAGTGCAGGGGTGAACACTGAAGCTTTCTTT. The encoded protein is CASSAGVNTEAFF.

The genes are TRBV30 and TRBJ2-3, with a weak D call TRBD1 (6 bases). The V gene's germline CDR1 is GTSNPN and CDR2 SVGIG (reference sequence). This CDR3 comprises 13 residues. V was cut by 8 bases and J by 1 base, with 13 bases left in between. CDR3 DNA sequence: TGTGCCCGCAGGGGCCGCGGCACAGATACGCAGTATTTT. Its translation: CARRGRGTDTQYF. The complete variable domain, with remaining parts taken from reference TRBV30 and TRBJ2-3, reads SQTIHQWPATLVQPVGSPLSLECTVEGTSNPNLYWYRQAAGRGLQLLFYSVGIGQISSEVPQNLSASRPQDRQFILSSKKLLLSDSGFYLCARRGRGTDTQYFGPGTRLTVL.

This chain joins TRBV6-1 and TRBJ1-1; no reliable D call. This CDR3 is built from 15 residues. Germline CDR1 reads MNHNS; CDR2 reads SASEGT. With 2 bases removed from V and 8 bases from J, the gap between germline ends came to 18 bases. The CDR3 DNA reads TGTGCCAGCAGTGAACTTGGGTCGGCGTCGAGAGAAGCTTTCTTT. This translates into CASSELGSASREAFF.

The chain carries TRBV7-9 and TRBJ2-1, with D perhaps TRBD1 (6 bases). V was shortened by 5 bases and J by 0 bases, with 11 bases between the two germline ends. The CDR3 spans 15 residues. Germline V gene sequence: CDR1 SEHNR, CDR2 FQNEAQ (reference sequence). The CDR3 protein is CASSHREPSYNEQFF. In DNA form, the CDR3 reads TGTGCCAGCAGCCACAGGGAACCCTCCTACAATGAGCAGTTCTTC.